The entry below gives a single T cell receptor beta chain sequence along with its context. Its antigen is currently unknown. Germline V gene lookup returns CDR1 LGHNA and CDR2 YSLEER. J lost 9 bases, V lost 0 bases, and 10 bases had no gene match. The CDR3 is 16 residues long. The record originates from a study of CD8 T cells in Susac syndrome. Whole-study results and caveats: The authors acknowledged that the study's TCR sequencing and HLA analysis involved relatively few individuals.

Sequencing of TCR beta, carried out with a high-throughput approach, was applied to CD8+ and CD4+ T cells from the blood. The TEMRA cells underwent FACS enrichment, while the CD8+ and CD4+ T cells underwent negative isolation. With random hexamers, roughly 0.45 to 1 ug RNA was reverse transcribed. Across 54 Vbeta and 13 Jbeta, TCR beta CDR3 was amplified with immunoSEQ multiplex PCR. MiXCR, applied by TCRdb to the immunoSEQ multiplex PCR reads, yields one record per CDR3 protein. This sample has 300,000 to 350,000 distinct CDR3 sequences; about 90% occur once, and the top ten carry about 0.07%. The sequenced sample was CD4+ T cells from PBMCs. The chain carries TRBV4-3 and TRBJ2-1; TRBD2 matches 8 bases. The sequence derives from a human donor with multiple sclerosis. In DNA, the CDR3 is TGCGCCAGCAGCCAAGAGACTAGCGCCCAAGGCGGTGAGCAGTTCTTC. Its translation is CASSQETSAQGGEQFF.